The 11 T cell receptor beta chains given below trace back to one sample, sequenced in a study of cytomegalovirus exposure and HLA in healthy donors. PCR used 60 Vbeta primers and 13 Jbeta primers. Assay: immunoSEQ multiplex PCR; the TCRdb copy retains only in-frame clones and omits some. The data contain tens of thousands of clones, 75% to 90% of them singletons. Sequencing used PBMCs. The source of these receptors is a woman aged 35 to 49 in good health and CMV-seropositive.

This clone was seen a handful of times. V is TRBV2 and J is TRBJ1-2; possibly TRBD1 for D (5 bases). V was trimmed by 7 bases and J by 3 bases, leaving 9 bases between them. The CDR3 is made up of 12 amino acids. The germline gives CDR1 SNHLY, CDR2 FYNNEI. The CDR3 reads CASIAGDYGYTF. DNA for the CDR3: TGTGCCAGCATAGCGGGGGACTATGGCTACACCTTC.

The J gene is TRBJ2-1, the V gene TRBV29-1; D might be TRBD1 (6 bases). The CDR3 is 11 residues long. V was trimmed by 4 bases and J by 9 bases, leaving 10 bases between them. Germline V CDR1 and CDR2: SQVTM, ANQGSEA. CDR3 in amino acids: CSVAGVLEQFF. For the CDR3, the DNA is TGCAGCGTTGCAGGGGTTCTTGAGCAGTTCTTC.

This clone was seen only a few times. For the CDR3, the DNA is TGTGCCAGTTCTACCGGGACAGAATCCTATGGCTACACCTTC. Translating it yields CASSTGTESYGYTF. V and J are TRBV6-1 and TRBJ1-2; 7 bases match TRBD1. Trimming removed 9 bases from V and 4 bases from J; junction bases left unmatched: 11. The CDR3 is 14 amino acids. Germline values: CDR1 MNHNS, CDR2 SASEGT.

The rearrangement links TRBV28 to TRBJ2-7; a weak D match, TRBD2 (6 bases). The germline gives CDR1 MDHEN, CDR2 SYDVKM. The CDR3 has 15 residues. Trimming cost V 6 bases and J 3 bases, with 18 bases left between them. The CDR3 protein is CASRSTRASDYEQYF. The CDR3 DNA follows: TGTGCCAGCAGGTCGACTAGGGCGAGTGACTACGAGCAGTACTTC.

The chain joins TRBV15 to TRBJ1-2, with D possibly TRBD1 on 6 matching bases. Trimming removed 2 bases at V and 6 bases at J, with 16 bases between. The CDR3 has 15 amino acids. CDR1 is LNHNV, CDR2 YYDKDF, per germline (reference sequence). Written as DNA, the CDR3 is TGTGCCACCAGCAGAAAAAGCCGGGACATCGATGGCTACACCTTC. It specifies CATSRKSRDIDGYTF. Using reference TRBV15 and TRBJ1-2 for the parts outside the CDR3, the full variable domain is DAMVIQNPRYQVTQFGKPVTLSCSQTLNHNVMYWYQQKSSQAPKLLFHYYDKDFNNEADTPDNFQSRRPNTSFCFLDIRSPGLGDTAMYLCATSRKSRDIDGYTFGSGTRLTVV.

V and J are TRBV11-2 and TRBJ2-5; no firm D call. This CDR3 is 15 amino acids long. In germline, CDR1 is SGHAT, CDR2 FQNNGV. Trimming pared 5 bases from V and 1 base from J, leaving 14 bases between. The CDR3 DNA reads TGTGCCAGCAGCCACTTACGAGTTGGCCAAGAGACCCAGTACTTC. The encoded protein is CASSHLRVGQETQYF. The full variable domain, rest sourced from reference TRBV11-2 and TRBJ2-5, is EAGVAQSPRYKIIEKRQSVAFWCNPISGHATLYWYQQILGQGPKLLIQFQNNGVVDDSQLPKDRFSAERLKGVDSTLKIQPAKLEDSAVYLCASSHLRVGQETQYFGPGTRLLVL.

V is TRBV6-6 and J is TRBJ1-1; D gene ambiguous. The germline gives CDR1 MNHNY, CDR2 SVGAGI (reference sequence). The V end was cut by 1 base, the J end by 12 bases, with 12 bases between. The CDR3 extends over 12 amino acids. CDR3 loop: CASSYYITTPFF. For the CDR3, the DNA is TGTGCCAGCAGTTACTATATTACTACCCCTTTCTTT.

This chain uses TRBV6-1 with TRBJ1-5; maybe TRBD1 (5 bases). Trimming shortened V by 2 bases and J by 4 bases, and 18 bases separated the two germline ends. The CDR3 has 17 amino acids. The germline CDR1 and CDR2 sequences are MNHNS and SASEGT. The CDR3 DNA follows: TGTGCCAGCAGTGAAAGGGGTCGGGGGGAGGGAAATCAGCCCCAGCATTTT. This encodes CASSERGRGEGNQPQHF.

V and J are TRBV28 and TRBJ2-7; TRBD2 matches at 10 bases. J gave up 7 bases and V 5 bases, and 5 bases lay outside the gene matches. The germline V gene has CDR1 MDHEN and CDR2 SYDVKM. The CDR3 sequence is 13 residues long. In DNA, the CDR3 is TGTGCCAGCAGTCCAATGGGACTAGCGGAGCAGTACTTC. Amino acid sequence: CASSPMGLAEQYF.

J is TRBJ1-1 and V is TRBV7-8; 7 bases map to TRBD1. V dropped 5 bases and J dropped 3; count of bases not matched to a gene: 3. CDR1 and CDR2 (germline): SGHVS, FQNEAQ. This CDR3 comprises 13 residues. CDR3 in amino acids: CASSQGGDTEAFF. The CDR3 region has the DNA TGTGCCAGCAGCCAGGGGGGTGACACTGAAGCTTTCTTT.

Only one count was recorded for this clone. V and J are TRBV2 and TRBJ2-1, with D perhaps matching TRBD2 (5 bases). This CDR3 has 15 amino acids. Germline CDR1 reads SNHLY; CDR2 reads FYNNEI. Deletions cut 3 bases from V and 1 base from J, with 10 bases between. This CDR3 reads CASSELSGSYNEQFF. In DNA form, the CDR3 reads TGTGCCAGCAGTGAGTTATCGGGGTCCTACAATGAGCAGTTCTTC.